This TCR beta chain was documented in a study of T-cell memory formation after mild COVID-19. TCRdb reprocessed the 5' RACE reads with MiXCR, giving one entry per CDR3 protein. The table has approximately 180,000 distinct CDR3 sequences, under 20% seen once. The CDR3 has 19 residues. This clonotype was counted between two and nine times. V is TRBV21-1 and J is TRBJ2-6; the D segment call TRBD1 is taken from the table without a DNA check. TRBV21-1 is deemed a pseudogene. Sample: PBMCs or a T cell subset sorted from them (not recorded which). The sequence was collected from an adult woman who had mild COVID-19 (a few samples of this study predate the infection). Cell type and time point are not known. The CDR3 loop is CASSKRPRPGGSGANVLTF. CDR3 coding DNA: TGTGCCAGCAGCAAACGACCCCGCCCCGGGGGCTCTGGGGCCAACGTCCTGACTTTC.